This T cell receptor (beta chain) was retrieved from a study of CD8 T cells in Susac syndrome. Reverse transcription of roughly 0.45 to 1 ug RNA was performed with random hexamers. MiXCR, applied by TCRdb to the immunoSEQ multiplex PCR reads, yields one record per CDR3 protein. The data hold some 120,000 distinct CDR3 sequences, with nearly 95% observed a single time. The specimen was CD4+ T cells from PBMCs. The sequence derives from a human donor in good health.

CDR3 nucleotide sequence: TGCAGCGTTTCTTTAGGGAACACTGAAGCTTTCTTT. As protein: CSVSLGNTEAFF. The rearrangement links TRBV29-1 to TRBJ1-1; D unresolved. Trimming removed 5 bases from V and 1 base from J, with 8 bases in between. In germline, CDR1 is SQVTM, CDR2 ANQGSEA. The length of the CDR3 is 12 residues.